The 25 T cell receptor beta chains in this list originate from one sample, sequenced in a study of T-cell memory formation after mild COVID-19. TCRdb passed the 5' RACE reads through MiXCR, listing each CDR3 protein once. The table shows about 560,000 distinct CDR3 sequences, with about a fifth occurring only once. Sequenced sample: PBMCs or a T cell subset sorted from them (not recorded which). The receptors stem from an adult woman who had mild COVID-19 (a few samples of this study predate the infection). Cell type and time point are not known.

The chain recombines TRBV10-3 with TRBJ2-5; 9 bases are shared with TRBD1. In germline, CDR1 is ENHRY, CDR2 SYGVKD. This CDR3 comprises 15 residues. The V and J ends lost 7 bases and 2 bases, in that order; junction bases with no gene match: 8. As DNA, the CDR3 is TGTGCCATCAAGGGGGGACAGGGAGGTCAAGAGACCCAGTACTTC. Its translation is CAIKGGQGGQETQYF.

The CDR3: CASSEGLAAYTDTQYF. In DNA form, the CDR3 reads TGTGCCAGCAGTGAAGGCCTAGCGGCGTACACAGATACGCAGTATTTT. The V and J genes are TRBV2 and TRBJ2-3; 7 bases are a match to TRBD2. The V gene end was trimmed by 1 base and the J gene end by 2 bases; junction bases not matched to a gene: 6. The CDR3 extends over 16 amino acids. In germline, CDR1 is SNHLY, CDR2 FYNNEI.

Concerning this clonotype: A much larger clone lies one base from this, so it may be a read error. The chain has TRBV9 and TRBJ2-3; possible D gene TRBD2, 5 bases. Looked up from germline, CDR1 is SGDLS and CDR2 is YYNGEE. There are 14 residues in the CDR3. This chain's CDR3 is CASSVGTIGDTKYF. In nucleotides, the CDR3 is TGTGCCAGCAGCGTAGGGACCATCGGGGATACGAAGTATTTT.

This clonotype was seen a handful of times. CDR3: CASSINTGGSGETQYF. Written as DNA, the CDR3 is TGTGCCAGCAGTATCAATACAGGGGGATCGGGGGAGACCCAGTACTTC. The chain carries TRBV12-3 or TRBV12-4 and TRBJ2-5; 8 bases agree with TRBD1. V shed 5 bases, J shed 5 bases, and the junction held 13 bases outside the gene matches. This CDR3 comprises 16 residues.

This clonotype appeared once. The chain has TRBV5-1 and TRBJ2-2; 8 nucleotides match TRBD1. CDR3 length equals 15 residues. Germline V gene data show CDR1 as SGHRS and CDR2 as YFSETQ. The trim removed 3 bases at V and 0 bases at J, leaving 1 base unmatched. CDR3 region: CASSWTGPNTGELFF. CDR3 nucleotides: TGCGCCAGCAGCTGGACAGGGCCGAACACCGGGGAGCTGTTTTTT.

Only a few counts were recorded for this clonotype. The V call is TRBV28, the J call TRBJ1-1; 8 bases match TRBD1. V shed 5 bases, J shed 4 bases, and the junction held 12 bases outside the gene matches. The germline V gene encodes CDR1 MDHEN and CDR2 SYDVKM. CDR3 length: 16 residues. The CDR3 protein is CASSPYLDRGPTEAFF. DNA of the CDR3: TGTGCCAGCAGTCCGTATCTCGACAGGGGACCCACTGAAGCTTTCTTT.

The genes are TRBV7-6 and TRBJ2-7, with 8 positions matching TRBD1. The trim removed 5 bases at V and 5 bases at J, leaving 5 bases unmatched. From germline, CDR1 is SGHVS and CDR2 FNYEAQ. The CDR3 covers 13 residues. CDR3 nucleotide sequence: TGTGCCAGCAGCCTAACAGGGGGTCACGAGCAGTACTTC. It codes for CASSLTGGHEQYF.

The chain employs TRBV20-1 and TRBJ2-5; tentative D call: TRBD1 (6 bases). The germline V gene has CDR1 DFQATT and CDR2 SNEGSKA (reference sequence). V shed 5 bases and J shed 1 base, with 17 bases lying between them. This CDR3 spans 15 amino acids. In DNA form, the CDR3 reads TGCAGTGCTTTATCACAGGGTGTTTTCCAAGAGACCCAGTACTTC. Translated: CSALSQGVFQETQYF.

This clonotype showed up just a few times. This sequence joins TRBV9 and TRBJ2-3; D is perhaps TRBD2 (7 bases). CDR1 is SGDLS, CDR2 YYNGEE, per germline. The CDR3 sequence is 16 residues long. Between the trimmed V and J ends, which lost 3 bases and 0 bases, there was a span of 14 bases. CDR3: CASSERGGTSTDTQYF. CDR3 in DNA: TGTGCCAGCAGCGAGAGGGGGGGTACTAGCACAGATACGCAGTATTTT.

This clonotype has more than one count but fewer than ten. This sequence joins TRBV5-1 and TRBJ2-5, with 9 bases lining up with TRBD2. Germline lookup yields CDR1 SGHRS and CDR2 YFSETQ. This CDR3 is built from 13 residues. With V trimmed by 8 bases and J by 2 bases, 4 bases remained unmatched. DNA of the CDR3: TGCGCCAGTTCGACTAGCGGACAAGAGACCCAGTACTTC. Protein: CASSTSGQETQYF.

The chain is built from TRBV24-1 and TRBJ2-7; D is unclear. CDR3 length equals 14 residues. From germline, CDR1 is KGHDR and CDR2 SFDVKD. V dropped 0 bases and J dropped 6 bases, with 11 bases sitting between them. This CDR3 is CATSDLEVSSEQYF. CDR3 in DNA: TGTGCCACCAGTGATTTGGAGGTCTCGAGCGAGCAGTACTTC.

The chain links TRBV2 to TRBJ1-1; D is uncertain. The V end lost 7 bases, the J end lost 0 bases, and 12 bases lay between the germline ends. This CDR3 is built from 14 residues. Per germline, CDR1 SNHLY and CDR2 FYNNEI. Here the CDR3 DNA reads TGTGCCAGCAATGTAGCCCCCTTGAACACTGAAGCTTTCTTT. Amino acid sequence: CASNVAPLNTEAFF. Variable domain in full (rest from reference TRBV2 and TRBJ1-1): EPEVTQTPSHQVTQMGQEVILRCVPISNHLYFYWYRQILGQKVEFLVSFYNNEISEKSEIFDDQFSVERPDGSNFTLKIRSTKLEDSAMYFCASNVAPLNTEAFFGQGTRLTVV.

The chain is built from TRBV5-1 and TRBJ2-7; 11 bases fit TRBD2. The ends lost 4 bases at V and 7 bases at J; junction bases unmatched: 10. The V gene's germline CDR1 is SGHRS and CDR2 YFSETQ. The CDR3 loop spans 15 amino acids. The CDR3 DNA reads as TGCGCCAGCAGCCCGGGACTAGCGGAACCCCGGGAGCAGTACTTC. Its translation: CASSPGLAEPREQYF.

In the case of this clonotype: This may be a read error, as it is one base from a much larger clone. V and J are TRBV5-1 and TRBJ1-1; no definite D call. Germline V lookup: CDR1 SGHRS, CDR2 YFSETQ. The CDR3 extends over 13 amino acids. CDR3 nucleotide sequence: TGCGCCAGCAGCTTTGAAGAGAACACTGAAGCTTTATTT. Translating it yields CASSFEENTEALF.

This sequence joins TRBV6-2 or TRBV6-3 and TRBJ2-3, with a possible D match to TRBD2 (6 bases). Trimming removed 5 bases at V and 11 bases at J, with 11 bases between. This CDR3 region has 11 residues. Germline V CDR1 and CDR2: MNHEY, SVGEGT. CDR3 sequence reads: CASSRDWQQYF. CDR3 bases: TGTGCCAGCAGTCGGGACTGGCAGCAGTATTTT.

This chain uses TRBV27 with TRBJ2-7, with TRBD2 matching 9 bases. Germline CDR1 MNHEY, CDR2 SMNVEV (reference sequence). This CDR3 comprises 17 residues. J lost 7 bases, V lost 6 bases, and 19 bases had no gene match. Here the CDR3 reads CASSPNGSPAGGGEQYF. CDR3 bases: TGTGCCAGCAGCCCCAACGGCTCCCCAGCGGGAGGAGGAGAGCAGTACTTC.

This clonotype has more than one count but fewer than ten. The chain carries TRBV5-4 and TRBJ2-7; maybe TRBD2 (6 bases). With 4 bases removed from V and 6 bases from J, the gap between germline ends came to 11 bases. The CDR3 has 12 amino acids. In germline, CDR1 is SGHNT, CDR2 YYREEE (reference sequence). Written as DNA, the CDR3 is TGTGCCAGCAGCGGAAATAGCGGCGAGCAGTACTTC. The encoded protein is CASSGNSGEQYF.

This clonotype was detected only a few times. V and J are TRBV5-5 and TRBJ2-1, with unresolved D. The V gene's germline CDR1 is SGHKS and CDR2 YYEKEE (reference sequence). V was pared by 4 bases and J by 8 bases, with 13 bases between. The CDR3 runs to 13 residues. This chain's CDR3 is CASSEARVYEQFF. As DNA, the CDR3 is TGTGCCAGCAGCGAGGCACGGGTCTATGAGCAGTTCTTC.

The CDR3 DNA reads TGTGCCAGCAGCGATGGAGCGTGGCGGGAGGGAGATACGCAGTATTTT. Translating it yields CASSDGAWREGDTQYF. V usage is TRBV9 and J usage is TRBJ2-3; 9 bases are shared with TRBD2. V gave up 3 bases and J gave up 5 bases; unmatched junction bases: 10. The CDR3 runs 16 residues. The germline gives CDR1 SGDLS, CDR2 YYNGEE. Looking up the rest from reference TRBV9 and TRBJ2-3 gives the full variable domain: DSGVTQTPKHLITATGQRVTLRCSPRSGDLSVYWYQQSLDQGLQFLIQYYNGEERAKGNILERFSAQQFPDLHSELNLSSLELGDSALYFCASSDGAWREGDTQYFGPGTRLTVL.

This clonotype was detected only a few times. This rearrangement joins TRBV7-3 to TRBJ1-2; 8 nucleotides align to TRBD1. Losses at the gene ends were 7 bases for V and 0 bases for J; bases not matched to a gene: 16. Looked up from germline, CDR1 is SGHTA and CDR2 is FQGTGA. The CDR3 consists of 18 residues. CDR3 amino acids: CASNKRSDRVSANYGYTF. DNA of the CDR3: TGTGCCAGCAACAAACGGTCGGACAGGGTGTCGGCTAACTATGGCTACACCTTC.

V and J are TRBV12-3 or TRBV12-4 and TRBJ2-2; D tentatively reads TRBD1 or TRBD2 (5 bases each). V gave up 3 bases and J gave up 14 bases, with 10 bases separating them. CDR3 size: 11 residues. Written as DNA, the CDR3 is TGTGCCAGCAGTTTTGGGGGAGACCTGTTTTTT. Translated: CASSFGGDLFF.

The CDR3 region is CASGATGVDTDTQYF. The DNA for the CDR3 is TGCGCCAGCGGCGCCACAGGGGTGGACACAGATACGCAGTATTTT. This chain joins TRBV5-1 and TRBJ2-3; 7 bases line up with TRBD1. The junction had 10 bases not matched to a gene; V was cut back by 7 bases and J by 2 bases. The CDR3 is 15 amino acids. CDR1 and CDR2 (germline): SGHRS, YFSETQ.

The chain recombines TRBV9 with TRBJ2-3; D tentatively reads TRBD1 or TRBD2 (5 bases each). CDR1 SGDLS and CDR2 YYNGEE come from the germline V gene. This CDR3 region has 14 residues. The V and J ends lost 0 bases and 4 bases respectively, with 9 bases between them. CDR3 nucleotides: TGTGCCAGCAGCGTAGGGGGACCTTCAGATACGCAGTATTTT. Its protein is CASSVGGPSDTQYF.

This clonotype is a singleton in its sample. The V and J genes are TRBV7-8 and TRBJ2-5; 11 bases match TRBD1. CDR3 size: 16 residues. CDR1 is SGHVS, CDR2 FQNEAQ, per germline. Trimming at V came to 7 bases and at J to 5 bases, leaving 12 bases not matched to a gene. The CDR3 region has the DNA TGTGCCAGCACCGCCGGGACAGGGGGAGGGCAGGAGACCCAGTACTTC. Amino acid sequence: CASTAGTGGGQETQYF.

The gene calls are TRBV20-1 and TRBJ2-5, with a possible D match to TRBD1 (6 bases). Germline V gives CDR1 DFQATT, CDR2 SNEGSKA (reference sequence). This CDR3 is built from 14 residues. Trimming removed 6 bases from V and 7 bases from J, with 21 bases in between. CDR3 sequence: CSARDLWGRGTQYF. CDR3 nucleotides: TGCAGTGCCAGGGACCTCTGGGGGCGAGGGACCCAGTACTTC.